This TCR beta chain was found in a study of identical twins. Overall study results and limits: There was more out-of-frame TCR alpha sharing in monozygotic twins than models estimated. Out-of-frame alpha sequences shared by twins were enriched for low generation probability.

V shed 0 bases, J shed 5 bases, and the junction held 8 bases outside the gene matches. The CDR3 length is 17 residues. This clonotype came up many times. Its matching antigen is unknown. Through template switching, a universal primer site was introduced, and the cDNA contained unique molecular identifiers. TCRdb passed the 5' RACE reads through MiXCR, listing each CDR3 protein once. Altogether more than 650,000 distinct CDR3 sequences are present, roughly 6.2% being singletons, with the ten largest covering 1.5% to 2%. The sequenced sample was naive T cells sorted from blood. The clonotype was recovered from a man between 18 and 29 years old in good health. The V gene is TRBV12-3 or TRBV12-4, the J gene TRBJ2-1; 9 bases agree with TRBD2. Here the CDR3 DNA reads TGTGCCAGCAGTTTAGCGCTTAGCGGGAGCGCGGACAATGAGCAGTTCTTC. Protein sequence: CASSLALSGSADNEQFF.